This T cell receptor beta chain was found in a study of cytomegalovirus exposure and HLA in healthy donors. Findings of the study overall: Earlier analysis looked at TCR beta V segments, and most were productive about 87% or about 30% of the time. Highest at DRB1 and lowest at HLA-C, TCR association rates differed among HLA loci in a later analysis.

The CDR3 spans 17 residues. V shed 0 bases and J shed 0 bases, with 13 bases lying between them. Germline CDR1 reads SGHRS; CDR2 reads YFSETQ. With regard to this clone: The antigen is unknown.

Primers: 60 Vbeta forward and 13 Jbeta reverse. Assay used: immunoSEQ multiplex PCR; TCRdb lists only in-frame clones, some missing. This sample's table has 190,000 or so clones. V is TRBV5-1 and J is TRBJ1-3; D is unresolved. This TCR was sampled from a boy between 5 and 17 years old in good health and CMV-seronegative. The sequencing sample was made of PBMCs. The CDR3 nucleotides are TGCGCCAGCAGCTTGGGACACCTATCGAGCTCTGGAAACACCATATATTTT. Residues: CASSLGHLSSSGNTIYF.